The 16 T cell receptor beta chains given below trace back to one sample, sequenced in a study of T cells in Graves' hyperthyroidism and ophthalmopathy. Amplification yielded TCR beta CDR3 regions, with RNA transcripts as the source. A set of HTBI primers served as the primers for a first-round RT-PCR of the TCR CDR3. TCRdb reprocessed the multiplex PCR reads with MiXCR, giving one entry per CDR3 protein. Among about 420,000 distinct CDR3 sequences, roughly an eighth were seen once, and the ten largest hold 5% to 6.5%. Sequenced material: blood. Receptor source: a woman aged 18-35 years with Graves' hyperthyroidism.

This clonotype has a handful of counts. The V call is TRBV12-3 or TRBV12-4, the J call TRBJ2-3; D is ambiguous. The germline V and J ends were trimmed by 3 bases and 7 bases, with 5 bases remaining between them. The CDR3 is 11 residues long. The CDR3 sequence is CASSLSYTQYF. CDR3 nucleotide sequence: TGTGCCAGCAGTTTGTCATATACGCAGTATTTT.

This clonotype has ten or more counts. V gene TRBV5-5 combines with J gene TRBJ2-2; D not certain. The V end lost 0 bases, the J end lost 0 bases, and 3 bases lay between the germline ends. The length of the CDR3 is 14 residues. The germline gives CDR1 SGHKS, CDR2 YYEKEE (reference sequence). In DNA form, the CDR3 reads TGTGCCAGCAGCTTGGCGGCGAACACCGGGGAGCTGTTTTTT. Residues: CASSLAANTGELFF.

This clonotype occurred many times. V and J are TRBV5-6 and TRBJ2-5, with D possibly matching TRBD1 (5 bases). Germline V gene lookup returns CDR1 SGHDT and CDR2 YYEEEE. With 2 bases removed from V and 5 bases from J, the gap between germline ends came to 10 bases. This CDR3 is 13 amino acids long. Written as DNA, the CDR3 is TGTGCCAGCAGCTTAGCAGGGCCGGAGACCCAGTACTTC. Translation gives CASSLAGPETQYF.

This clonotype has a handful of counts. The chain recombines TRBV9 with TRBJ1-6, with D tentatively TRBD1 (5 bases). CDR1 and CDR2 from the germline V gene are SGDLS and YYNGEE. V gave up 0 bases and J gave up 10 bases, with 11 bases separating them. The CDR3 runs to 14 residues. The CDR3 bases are TGTGCCAGCAGCGTAGCGATCGCAGGGTCACCCCTCCACTTT. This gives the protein CASSVAIAGSPLHF. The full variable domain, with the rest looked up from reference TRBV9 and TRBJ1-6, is DSGVTQTPKHLITATGQRVTLRCSPRSGDLSVYWYQQSLDQGLQFLIQYYNGEERAKGNILERFSAQQFPDLHSELNLSSLELGDSALYFCASSVAIAGSPLHFGNGTRLTVT.

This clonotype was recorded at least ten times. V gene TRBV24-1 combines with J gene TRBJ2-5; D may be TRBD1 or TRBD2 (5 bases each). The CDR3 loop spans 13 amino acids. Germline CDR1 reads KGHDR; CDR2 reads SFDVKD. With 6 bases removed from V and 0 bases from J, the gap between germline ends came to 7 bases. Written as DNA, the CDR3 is TGTGCCACCAGTCCGGGACACCAAGAGACCCAGTACTTC. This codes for CATSPGHQETQYF.

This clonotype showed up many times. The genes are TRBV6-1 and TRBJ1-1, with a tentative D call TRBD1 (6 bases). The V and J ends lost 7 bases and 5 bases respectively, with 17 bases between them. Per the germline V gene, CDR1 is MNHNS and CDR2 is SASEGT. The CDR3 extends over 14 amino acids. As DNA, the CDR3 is TGTGCCAGCACGGAAACACAGGGTGTAACTGAAGCTTTCTTT. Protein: CASTETQGVTEAFF.

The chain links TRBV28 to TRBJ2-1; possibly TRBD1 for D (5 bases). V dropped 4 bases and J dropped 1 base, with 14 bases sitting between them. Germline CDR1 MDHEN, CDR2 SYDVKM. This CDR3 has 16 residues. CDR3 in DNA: TGTGCCAGCAGTTACCCGGCAGGGAAGTCCTACAATGAGCAGTTCTTC. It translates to CASSYPAGKSYNEQFF.

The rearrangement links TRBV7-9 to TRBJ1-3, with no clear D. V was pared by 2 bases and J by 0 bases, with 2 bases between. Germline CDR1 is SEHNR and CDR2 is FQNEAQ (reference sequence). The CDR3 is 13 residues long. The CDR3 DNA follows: TGTGCCAGCAGCTTATTCTCTGGAAACACCATATATTTT. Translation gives CASSLFSGNTIYF.

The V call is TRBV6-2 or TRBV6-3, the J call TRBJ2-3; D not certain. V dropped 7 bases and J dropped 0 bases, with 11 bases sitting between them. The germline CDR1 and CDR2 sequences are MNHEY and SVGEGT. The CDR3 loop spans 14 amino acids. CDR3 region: CASISLASTDTQYF. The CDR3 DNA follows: TGTGCCAGCATCTCCCTGGCTAGCACAGATACGCAGTATTTT.

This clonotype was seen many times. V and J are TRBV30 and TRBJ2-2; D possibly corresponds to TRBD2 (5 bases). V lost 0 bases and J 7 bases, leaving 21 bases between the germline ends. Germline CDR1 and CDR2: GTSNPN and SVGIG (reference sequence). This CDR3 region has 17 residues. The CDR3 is CAWSVLGGPRYGGELFF. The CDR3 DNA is TGTGCCTGGAGTGTACTCGGCGGGCCTAGATACGGCGGGGAGCTGTTTTTT.

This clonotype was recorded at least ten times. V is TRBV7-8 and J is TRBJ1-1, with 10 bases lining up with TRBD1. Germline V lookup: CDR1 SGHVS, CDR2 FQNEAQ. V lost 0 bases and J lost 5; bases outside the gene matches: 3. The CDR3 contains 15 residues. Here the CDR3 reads CASSLALGQGTEAFF. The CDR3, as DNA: TGTGCCAGCAGCTTAGCGCTGGGACAGGGGACTGAAGCTTTCTTT.

The CDR3 region has the DNA TGCGCCAGCAGCGAAGGGACAGGAGCTAACTATGGCTACACCTTC. It is translated as CASSEGTGANYGYTF. This chain links TRBV5-1 with TRBJ1-2, with 8 bases that match TRBD1. CDR1 is SGHRS and CDR2 is YFSETQ in the germline V gene. Germline trimming cut 4 bases from V and 0 bases from J; bases unmatched to any gene: 5. This CDR3 is built from 15 residues.

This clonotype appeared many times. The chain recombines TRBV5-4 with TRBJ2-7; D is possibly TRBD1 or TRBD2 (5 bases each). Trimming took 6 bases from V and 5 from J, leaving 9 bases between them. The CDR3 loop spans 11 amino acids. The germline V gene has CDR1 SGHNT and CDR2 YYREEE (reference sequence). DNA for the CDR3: TGTGCCAGCACCTGGGGGAACGAGCAGTACTTC. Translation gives CASTWGNEQYF.

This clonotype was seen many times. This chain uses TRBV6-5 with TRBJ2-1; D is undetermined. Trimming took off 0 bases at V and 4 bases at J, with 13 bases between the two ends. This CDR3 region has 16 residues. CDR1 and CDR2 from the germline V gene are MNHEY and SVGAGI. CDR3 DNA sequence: TGTGCCAGCAGTTACTCGATGGCCGAAAGTTACAATGAGCAGTTCTTC. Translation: CASSYSMAESYNEQFF.

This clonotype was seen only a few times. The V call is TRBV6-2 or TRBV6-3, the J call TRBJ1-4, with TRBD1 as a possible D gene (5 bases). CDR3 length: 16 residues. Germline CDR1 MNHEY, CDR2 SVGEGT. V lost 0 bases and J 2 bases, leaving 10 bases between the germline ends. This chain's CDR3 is CASSYSLGTTNEKLFF. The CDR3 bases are TGTGCCAGCAGTTACTCCCTGGGGACGACTAATGAAAAACTGTTTTTT.

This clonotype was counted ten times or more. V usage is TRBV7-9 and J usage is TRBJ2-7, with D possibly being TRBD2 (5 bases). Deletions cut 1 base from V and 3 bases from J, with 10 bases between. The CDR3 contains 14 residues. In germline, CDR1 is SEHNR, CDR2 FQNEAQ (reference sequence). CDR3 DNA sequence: TGTGCCAGCAGCTTAGGAGGGTACGGCTACGAGCAGTACTTC. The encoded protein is CASSLGGYGYEQYF.